This T cell receptor (beta chain) originates from a study of vaccination and CD4 T cells after COVID-19. Study context: Convalescent cases comprised some 10 mild and one severe, all SARS-CoV-2 positive by nasal swab PCR.

On this clonotype itself: Its antigen is unknown.

Sample treatment: roughly 11-day PBMC culture with coronavirus spike peptide pools or control peptides (ViraFEST assay). ViraFEST expanded antigen-specific T cells with peptide pools, then sequenced TCRs. Sequence data for DNA of cultured CD4+ T cells were generated by the Oncomine TCR Beta short-read assay. TCRdb reanalysed the PCR reads using MiXCR and keeps one entry per CDR3 protein. The sample contains roughly 20,000 distinct CDR3 sequences, 67% of which appear only once. Sequenced material: CD4+ T cells from blood, cultured in vitro. This receptor was taken from a human donor who had recovered from COVID-19.

The CDR3 loop reads CASSPGAHTGELFF. DNA for the CDR3: TGCGCCAGCAGTCCAGGGGCCCACACCGGGGAGCTGTTTTTT. This chain links TRBV10-1 with TRBJ2-2, with D maybe TRBD1 (6 bases). Germline V gene lookup returns CDR1 WNHNN and CDR2 SYGVQD (reference sequence). CDR3 length: 14 residues. V lost 5 bases and J lost 3, with 10 bases in between.